One sample yielded the 2 T cell receptor beta chains listed below, sequenced in a study of blood T cell repertoires in COVID-19. Method: immunoSEQ multiplex PCR; TCRdb's copy keeps in-frame clones and lacks some. The table includes 150,000 or so clones, approximately 90% detected once. The sequencing sample was made of peripheral blood. The source of these receptors is a human donor in a cohort sampled during active COVID-19.

The chain uses TRBV5-3 and TRBJ1-5, with 10 nucleotides matching TRBD1. TRBV5-3 is labeled an ORF, and its function is uncertain. V lost 3 bases to trimming and J lost 0 bases; unmatched junction nucleotides: 3. The CDR3 covers 16 residues. The CDR3 sequence is CARSSGTGDSNQPQHF. Here the CDR3 DNA reads TGTGCCAGAAGCTCCGGGACAGGGGATAGCAATCAGCCCCAGCATTTT.

As concerns this clone: Distinct nucleotide sequences in the sample also encode this CDR3. The chain carries TRBV9 and TRBJ2-2, with 7 positions matching TRBD2. J lost 4 bases, V lost 4 bases, and 10 bases had no gene match. The CDR3 totals 16 residues. CDR1 SGDLS and CDR2 YYNGEE come from the germline V gene. The CDR3 nucleotides read TGTGCCAGCAGCCCCCCCTTAGGCGGGGGCACCGGGGAGCTGTTTTTT. The encoded protein is CASSPPLGGGTGELFF. Supplemented by reference TRBV9 and TRBJ2-2, the full variable domain reads DSGVTQTPKHLITATGQRVTLRCSPRSGDLSVYWYQQSLDQGLQFLIQYYNGEERAKGNILERFSAQQFPDLHSELNLSSLELGDSALYFCASSPPLGGGTGELFFGEGSRLTVL.